The sequence of this TCR beta chain was determined in a study of PD-L1 blockade in urothelial cancer. Across the whole study: About 85% of the roughly 30 patients were males with bladder-origin urothelial cancer. Blood analyses occurred 3 weeks (second dose) and 6 weeks post treatment start. Study observations and caveats: Patients with below-median pretreatment blood clonality survived longer.

Remarks on this clone: Its antigen remains unidentified.

Assay: immunoSEQ multiplex PCR; the TCRdb copy retains only in-frame clones and omits some. The sample includes under 40,000 clones, over 75% seen only once; the top ten take 8.3%. With 6 bases removed from V and 3 bases from J, the gap between germline ends came to 16 bases. The CDR3 length is 15 residues. CDR1 SGHNT and CDR2 YYREEE come from the germline V gene (reference sequence). The clonotype originates from a man aged 65-85 years with urothelial cancer. V gene TRBV5-4 combines with J gene TRBJ2-1, with D perhaps TRBD2 (6 bases). The specimen comprised PBMCs, sampled around atezolizumab (anti-PD-L1) treatment. CDR3 DNA: TGTGCCAGCACCGAGGGGACTCCCAGCTACAATGAGCAGTTCTTC. Its protein product is CASTEGTPSYNEQFF.